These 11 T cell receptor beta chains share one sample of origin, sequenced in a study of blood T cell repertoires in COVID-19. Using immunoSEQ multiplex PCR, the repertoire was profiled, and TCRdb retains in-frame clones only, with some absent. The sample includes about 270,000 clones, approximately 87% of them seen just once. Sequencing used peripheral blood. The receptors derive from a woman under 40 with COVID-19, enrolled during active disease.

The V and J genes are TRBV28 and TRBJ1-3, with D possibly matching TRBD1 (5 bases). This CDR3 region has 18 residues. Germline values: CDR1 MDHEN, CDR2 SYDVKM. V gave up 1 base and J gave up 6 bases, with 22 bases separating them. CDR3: CASSLLGPGVPWENTIYF. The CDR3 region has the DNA TGTGCCAGCAGTTTATTGGGCCCGGGGGTACCCTGGGAAAACACCATATATTTT.

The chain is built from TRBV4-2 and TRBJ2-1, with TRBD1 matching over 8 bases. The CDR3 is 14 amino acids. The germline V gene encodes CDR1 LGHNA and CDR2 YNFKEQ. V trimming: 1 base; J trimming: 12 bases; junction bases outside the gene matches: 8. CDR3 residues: CASSQGPTGGRQFF. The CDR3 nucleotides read TGTGCCAGCAGCCAAGGACCCACAGGGGGGAGGCAGTTCTTC.

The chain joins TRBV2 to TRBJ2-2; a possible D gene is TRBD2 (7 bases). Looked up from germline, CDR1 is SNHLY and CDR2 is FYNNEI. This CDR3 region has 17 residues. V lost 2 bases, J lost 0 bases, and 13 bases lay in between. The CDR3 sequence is CASSERGGRTNTGELFF. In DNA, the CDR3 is TGTGCCAGCAGTGAAAGGGGGGGCCGCACGAACACCGGGGAGCTGTTTTTT.

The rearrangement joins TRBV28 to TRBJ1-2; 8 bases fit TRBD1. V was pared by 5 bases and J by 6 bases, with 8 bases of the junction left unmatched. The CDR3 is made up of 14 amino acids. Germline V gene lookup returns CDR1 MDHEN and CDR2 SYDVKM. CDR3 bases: TGTGCCAGCAGTACCCCACAGGGGGGGGATGGCTACACCTTC. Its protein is CASSTPQGGDGYTF.

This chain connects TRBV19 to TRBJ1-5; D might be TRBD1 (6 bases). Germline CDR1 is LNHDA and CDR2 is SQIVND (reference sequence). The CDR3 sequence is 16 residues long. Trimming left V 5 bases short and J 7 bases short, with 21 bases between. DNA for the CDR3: TGTGCCAGTAGTCCCAACGACCGGGGGGCAAGGCAGCCCCAGCATTTT. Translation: CASSPNDRGARQPQHF.

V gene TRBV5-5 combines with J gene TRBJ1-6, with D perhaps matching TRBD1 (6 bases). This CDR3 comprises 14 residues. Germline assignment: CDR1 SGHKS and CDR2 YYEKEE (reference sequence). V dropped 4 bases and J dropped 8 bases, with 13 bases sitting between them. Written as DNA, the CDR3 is TGTGCCAGCAGCGTGGGACACCGTGATTCACCCCTCCACTTT. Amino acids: CASSVGHRDSPLHF.

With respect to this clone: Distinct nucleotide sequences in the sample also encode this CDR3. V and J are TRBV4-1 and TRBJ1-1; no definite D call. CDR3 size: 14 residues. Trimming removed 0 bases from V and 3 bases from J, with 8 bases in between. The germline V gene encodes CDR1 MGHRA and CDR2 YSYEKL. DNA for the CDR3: TGCGCCAGCAGCCAAGAGGGAGGATACACTGAAGCTTTCTTT. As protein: CASSQEGGYTEAFF.

The DNA of the CDR3 is TGTGCCAGCAGCCAAAGCAAAACTTCCTACGAGCAGTACTTC. As protein: CASSQSKTSYEQYF. This chain joins TRBV14 and TRBJ2-7; D call uncertain. Trimming cost V 2 bases and J 1 base, with 9 bases left between them. This CDR3 spans 14 amino acids. Germline lookup yields CDR1 SGHDN and CDR2 FVKESK.

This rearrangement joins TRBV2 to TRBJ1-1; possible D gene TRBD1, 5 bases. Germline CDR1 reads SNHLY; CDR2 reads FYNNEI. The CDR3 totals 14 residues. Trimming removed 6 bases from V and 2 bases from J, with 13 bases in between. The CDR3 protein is CASSRQTSNTEAFF. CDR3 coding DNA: TGTGCCAGCAGCAGACAGACCTCTAACACTGAAGCTTTCTTT.

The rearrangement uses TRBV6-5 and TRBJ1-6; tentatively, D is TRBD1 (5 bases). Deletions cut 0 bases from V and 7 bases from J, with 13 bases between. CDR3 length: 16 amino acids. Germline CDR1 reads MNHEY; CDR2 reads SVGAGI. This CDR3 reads CASSYSRGGGNSPLHF. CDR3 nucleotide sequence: TGTGCCAGCAGTTACTCTAGGGGTGGGGGGAATTCACCCCTCCACTTT.

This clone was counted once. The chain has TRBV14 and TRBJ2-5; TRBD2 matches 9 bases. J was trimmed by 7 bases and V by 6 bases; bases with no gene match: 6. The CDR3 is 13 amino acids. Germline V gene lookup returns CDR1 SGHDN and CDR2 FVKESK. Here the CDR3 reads CASSRMREGTQYF. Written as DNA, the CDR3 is TGTGCCAGCAGTCGTATGCGGGAGGGGACCCAGTACTTC. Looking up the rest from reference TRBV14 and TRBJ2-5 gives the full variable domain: EAGVTQFPSHSVIEKGQTVTLRCDPISGHDNLYWYRRVMGKEIKFLLHFVKESKQDESGMPNNRFLAERTGGTYSTLKVQPAELEDSGVYFCASSRMREGTQYFGPGTRLLVL.